Only one count was recorded for the clone carrying this T cell receptor beta chain. The antigen remains unidentified. When about ten days of culture had elapsed, CD4+ T cells were isolated. This CDR3 is 14 amino acids long. Germline CDR1 is SGHRS and CDR2 is YFSETQ. V lost 8 bases to trimming and J lost 4 bases, with 18 bases between them. Clones were sequenced by immunoSEQ multiplex PCR, and TCRdb holds only the in-frame ones, with some missing. The top ten clones hold just over 3% of a sample with 45,000 to 75,000 clones, about 74% of them seen once. The sample is drawn from a study of vaccination effects on CD4 cells after COVID-19. Study-wide context: CD4+ T cells specific for antigen were expanded with viral peptide pools by the ViraFEST assay before sequencing.

Study results and limitations: Researchers reported few convalescent patients and no early post-infection timepoints in the study. In the late period after vaccination, infection- and vaccine-induced clones contracted markedly.

The sample here was CD4+ T cells from PBMCs cultured without peptide, taken before COVID-19 vaccination. The receptor was isolated from a human donor who received a COVID-19 vaccine. This rearrangement joins TRBV5-1 to TRBJ2-5; D possibly uses TRBD1 or TRBD2 (5 bases each). CDR3 loop: CASVRGLGPETQYF. In DNA, the CDR3 is TGCGCCAGTGTCCGGGGCCTCGGCCCAGAGACCCAGTACTTC.